This T cell receptor beta chain was retrieved from a study of T cell repertoires in cytomegalovirus infection. At the level of the study: Carrying CMV and the relevant HLA type showed in public TCR beta signatures.

TCRdb analysed the reads with MiXCR anew, one entry per CDR3 protein. Of under 150,000 distinct CDR3 sequences listed, about 24% were seen once; the top ten hold approximately 35%. The CDR3 totals 12 residues. From germline, CDR1 is SQVTM and CDR2 ANQGSEA. Trimming stripped 4 bases from V and 2 bases from J, with 8 bases between. On this clonotype: Its antigen is undetermined.

Sequenced sample: PBMCs, sequenced either directly or after in vitro stimulation (not recorded which). The receptor was derived from a human donor in good health (CMV status not recorded). Some clones in this sample may be carry-over from other donors' samples. This sequence joins TRBV29-1 and TRBJ2-5; possibly TRBD1 for D (5 bases). The CDR3 protein is CSVVRQQETQYF. The CDR3 coding sequence is TGCAGCGTTGTTCGACAGCAAGAGACCCAGTACTTC.